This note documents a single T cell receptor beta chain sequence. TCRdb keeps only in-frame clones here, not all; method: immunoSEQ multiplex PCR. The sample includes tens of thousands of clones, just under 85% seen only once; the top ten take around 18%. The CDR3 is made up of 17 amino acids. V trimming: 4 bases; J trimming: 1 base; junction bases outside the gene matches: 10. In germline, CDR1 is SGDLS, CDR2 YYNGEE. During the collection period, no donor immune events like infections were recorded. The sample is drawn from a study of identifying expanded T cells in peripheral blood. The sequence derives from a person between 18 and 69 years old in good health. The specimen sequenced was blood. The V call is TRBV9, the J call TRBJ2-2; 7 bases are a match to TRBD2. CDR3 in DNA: TGTGCCAGCAGCCCAAGAGGAAAGCGGGGGAACACCGGGGAGCTGTTTTTT. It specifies CASSPRGKRGNTGELFF.